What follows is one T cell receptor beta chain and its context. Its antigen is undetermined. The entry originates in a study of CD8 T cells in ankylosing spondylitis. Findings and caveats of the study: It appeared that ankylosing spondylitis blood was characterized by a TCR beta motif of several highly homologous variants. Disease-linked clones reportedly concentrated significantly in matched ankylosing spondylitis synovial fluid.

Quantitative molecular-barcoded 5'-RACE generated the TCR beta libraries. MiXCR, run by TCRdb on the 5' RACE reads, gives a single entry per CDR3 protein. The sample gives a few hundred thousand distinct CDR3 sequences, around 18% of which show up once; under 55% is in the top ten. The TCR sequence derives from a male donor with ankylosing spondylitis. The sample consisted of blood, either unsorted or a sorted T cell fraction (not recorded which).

CDR3 DNA sequence: TGCAGTGCTTGGACAGGTTCCTACAATGAGCAGTTCTTC. This sequence encodes CSAWTGSYNEQFF. This chain uses TRBV20-1 with TRBJ2-1, with 7 nucleotides matching TRBD1. The CDR3 loop spans 13 amino acids. The germline V gene has CDR1 DFQATT and CDR2 SNEGSKA (reference sequence). V lost 5 bases to trimming and J lost 1 base; unmatched junction nucleotides: 2.